This T cell receptor (beta chain) is from a study of beta chain features in type 1 diabetes. This clone was picked up a small number of times. Its matching antigen is unknown. Findings of the study overall: Researchers could not determine here whether HLA type influences TCRB rearrangement.

Of the isolated RNA, all was reverse transcribed, and so the sequenced material was expressed TCRB transcripts. Only in-frame clones appear in the TCRdb table, and some are missing; sequencing was by immunoSEQ multiplex PCR. The data contain a few hundred thousand clones, approximately 16% of them singletons. Sample: naive CD4+ T cells from blood. The TCR was taken from a woman aged 18-30 years in good health.

The CDR3 nucleotides read TGTGCCAGCAGTCGTACAGGGTTCGGGGAGCTGTTTTTT. As protein: CASSRTGFGELFF. The V and J genes are TRBV6-1 and TRBJ2-2; maybe TRBD1 (6 bases). The CDR3 consists of 13 residues. V lost 5 bases to trimming and J lost 7 bases, with 11 bases between them. Germline V gene sequence: CDR1 MNHNS, CDR2 SASEGT.